This TCR beta chain was sequenced in a study of blood T cell repertoires in COVID-19. Study information: Both acute and convalescent COVID-19 samples were obtained from the United States, Italy and Spain.

Authors' processing steps: From reference gene primer amplification, estimates of nucleated cell counts were derived. The protocol was immunoSEQ multiplex PCR, while the TCRdb copy is restricted to in-frame clones and leaves out a portion. V and J calls and clone size are those listed in that table; D and trimming were worked out from the DNA. Of some 130,000 clones listed, roughly 80% were seen once; the top ten hold around 9.9%. This CDR3 spans 17 amino acids. From germline, CDR1 is SGHAT and CDR2 FQNNGV. V lost 3 bases and J 1 base, leaving 19 bases between the germline ends. Sequencing input: peripheral blood. This chain joins TRBV11-2 and TRBJ2-7; possibly TRBD1 for D (5 bases). The receptor comes from a man in his fifties or sixties who had recovered from COVID-19. CDR3 loop: CASSFLRVIVGSYEQYF. The CDR3 nucleotides are TGTGCCAGCAGCTTCCTCAGGGTAATAGTGGGGTCCTACGAGCAGTACTTC.